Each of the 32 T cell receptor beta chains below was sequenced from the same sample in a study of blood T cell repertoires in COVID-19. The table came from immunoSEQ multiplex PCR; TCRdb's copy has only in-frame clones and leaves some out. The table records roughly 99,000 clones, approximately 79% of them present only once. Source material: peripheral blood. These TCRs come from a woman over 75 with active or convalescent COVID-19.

CDR3 sequence: CASSASGTGYNEQFF. For the CDR3, the DNA is TGTGCCAGCAGCGCCTCCGGGACAGGTTATAATGAGCAGTTCTTC. This chain uses TRBV9 with TRBJ2-1; TRBD1 matches 8 bases. This CDR3 has 15 amino acids. Germline V CDR1 and CDR2: SGDLS, YYNGEE. After removal of 3 bases from V and 7 bases from J, the junction contained 9 bases not matched to a gene. Full variable domain (outside the CDR3, taken from reference TRBV9 and TRBJ2-1): DSGVTQTPKHLITATGQRVTLRCSPRSGDLSVYWYQQSLDQGLQFLIQYYNGEERAKGNILERFSAQQFPDLHSELNLSSLELGDSALYFCASSASGTGYNEQFFGPGTRLTVL.

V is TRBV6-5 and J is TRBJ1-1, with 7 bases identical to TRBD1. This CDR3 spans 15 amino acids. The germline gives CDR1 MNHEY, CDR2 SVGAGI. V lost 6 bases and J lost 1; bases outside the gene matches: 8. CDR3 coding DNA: TGTGCCAGCAGCCGACCGGGACAGACGAACACTGAAGCTTTCTTT. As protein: CASSRPGQTNTEAFF.

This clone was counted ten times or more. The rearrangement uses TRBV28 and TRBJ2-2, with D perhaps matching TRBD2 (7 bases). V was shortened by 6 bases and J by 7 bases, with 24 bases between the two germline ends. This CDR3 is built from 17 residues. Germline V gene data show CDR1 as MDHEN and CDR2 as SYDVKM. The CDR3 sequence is CASSPHRGAGSGGELFF. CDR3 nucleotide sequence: TGTGCCAGCAGCCCACATCGGGGGGCGGGCTCAGGCGGGGAGCTGTTTTTT.

For the CDR3, the DNA is TGTGCCAGCAGCGTAAGCGGGAAGGGATGGGAGACCCAGTACTTC. Protein sequence: CASSVSGKGWETQYF. This chain links TRBV9 with TRBJ2-5, with 7 bases fitting TRBD2. V shed 1 base, J shed 5 bases, and the junction held 8 bases outside the gene matches. Germline lookup yields CDR1 SGDLS and CDR2 YYNGEE. The CDR3 consists of 15 residues. The whole variable domain, remainder taken from reference TRBV9 and TRBJ2-5, is DSGVTQTPKHLITATGQRVTLRCSPRSGDLSVYWYQQSLDQGLQFLIQYYNGEERAKGNILERFSAQQFPDLHSELNLSSLELGDSALYFCASSVSGKGWETQYFGPGTRLLVL.

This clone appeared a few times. CDR3 residues: CAWSVSGASSGNTIYF. The CDR3 coding sequence is TGTGCCTGGAGTGTATCAGGGGCCAGCTCTGGAAACACCATATATTTT. This rearrangement joins TRBV30 to TRBJ1-3, with D perhaps matching TRBD1 (6 bases). With 0 bases removed from V and 0 bases from J, the gap between germline ends came to 12 bases. The CDR3 is 16 amino acids. Germline V gives CDR1 GTSNPN, CDR2 SVGIG (reference sequence). The full variable domain, its missing parts supplied by reference TRBV30 and TRBJ1-3, is SQTIHQWPATLVQPVGSPLSLECTVEGTSNPNLYWYRQAAGRGLQLLFYSVGIGQISSEVPQNLSASRPQDRQFILSSKKLLLSDSGFYLCAWSVSGASSGNTIYFGEGSWLTVV.

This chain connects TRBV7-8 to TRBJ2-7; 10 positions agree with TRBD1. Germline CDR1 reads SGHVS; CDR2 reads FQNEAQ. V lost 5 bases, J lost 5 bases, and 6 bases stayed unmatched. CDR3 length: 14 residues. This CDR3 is CASSRGDRGHEQYF. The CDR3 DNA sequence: TGTGCCAGCAGCCGCGGGGACAGGGGCCACGAGCAGTACTTC.

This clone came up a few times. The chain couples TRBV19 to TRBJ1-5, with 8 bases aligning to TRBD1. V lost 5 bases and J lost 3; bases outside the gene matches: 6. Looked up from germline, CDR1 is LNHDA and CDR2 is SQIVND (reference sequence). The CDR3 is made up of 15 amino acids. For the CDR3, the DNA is TGTGCCAGTAGTGGGCTGACAGGGGACAATCAGCCCCAGCATTTT. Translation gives CASSGLTGDNQPQHF.

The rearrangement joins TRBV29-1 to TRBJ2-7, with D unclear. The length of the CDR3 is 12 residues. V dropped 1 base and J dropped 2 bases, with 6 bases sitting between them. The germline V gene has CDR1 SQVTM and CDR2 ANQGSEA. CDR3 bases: TGCAGCGTTGAAGGGAGCCCCTACGAGCAGTACTTC. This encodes CSVEGSPYEQYF.

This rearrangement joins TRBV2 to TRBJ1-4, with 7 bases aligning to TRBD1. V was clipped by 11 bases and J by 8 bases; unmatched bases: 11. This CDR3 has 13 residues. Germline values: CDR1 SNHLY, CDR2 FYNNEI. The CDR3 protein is CARRDRVQEKLFF. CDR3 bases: TGTGCCCGGAGAGACAGGGTTCAGGAAAAACTGTTTTTT.

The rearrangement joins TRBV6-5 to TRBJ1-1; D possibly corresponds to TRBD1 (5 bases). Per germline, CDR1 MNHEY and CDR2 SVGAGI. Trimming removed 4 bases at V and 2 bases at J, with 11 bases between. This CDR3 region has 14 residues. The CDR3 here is CASSWIWGNTEAFF. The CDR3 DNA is TGTGCCAGCAGTTGGATTTGGGGCAACACTGAAGCTTTCTTT.

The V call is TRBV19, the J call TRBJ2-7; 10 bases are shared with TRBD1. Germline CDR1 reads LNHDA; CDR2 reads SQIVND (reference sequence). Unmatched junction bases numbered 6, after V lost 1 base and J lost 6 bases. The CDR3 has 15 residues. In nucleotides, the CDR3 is TGTGCCAGTAGTATAGGACAGGGGGCCGGCGGCGAGCAGTACTTC. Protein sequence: CASSIGQGAGGEQYF.

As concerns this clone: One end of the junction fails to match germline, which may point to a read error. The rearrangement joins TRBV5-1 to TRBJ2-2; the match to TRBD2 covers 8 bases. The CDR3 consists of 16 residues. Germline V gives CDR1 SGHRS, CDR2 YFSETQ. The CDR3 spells CASSFGLAMNTGELFF. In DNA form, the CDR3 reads TGTGCCAGCAGCTTCGGACTAGCTATGAACACCGGGGAGCTGTTTTTT.

The DNA for the CDR3 is TGTGCCAGCAGCTTATGGCTCAACGGGAAGAACACTGAAGCTTTCTTT. Translated: CASSLWLNGKNTEAFF. The V call is TRBV7-2, the J call TRBJ1-1; D not certain. V was cut by 2 bases and J by 1 base, with 14 bases left in between. The germline CDR1 and CDR2 sequences are SGHTA and FQGNSA. The CDR3 loop spans 16 amino acids.

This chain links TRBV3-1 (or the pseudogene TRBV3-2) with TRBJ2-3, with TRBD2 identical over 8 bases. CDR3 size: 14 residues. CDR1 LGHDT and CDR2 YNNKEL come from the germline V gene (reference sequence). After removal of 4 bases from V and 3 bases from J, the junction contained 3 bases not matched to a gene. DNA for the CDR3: TGTGCCAGCAGCCTGAGCGGGAGTACAGATACGCAGTATTTT. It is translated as CASSLSGSTDTQYF.

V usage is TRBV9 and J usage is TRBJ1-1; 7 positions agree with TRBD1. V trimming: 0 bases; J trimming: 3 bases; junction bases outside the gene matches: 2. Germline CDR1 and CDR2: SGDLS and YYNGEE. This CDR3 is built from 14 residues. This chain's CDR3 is CASSVGGGYTEAFF. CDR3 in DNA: TGTGCCAGCAGCGTAGGAGGGGGCTACACTGAAGCTTTCTTT.

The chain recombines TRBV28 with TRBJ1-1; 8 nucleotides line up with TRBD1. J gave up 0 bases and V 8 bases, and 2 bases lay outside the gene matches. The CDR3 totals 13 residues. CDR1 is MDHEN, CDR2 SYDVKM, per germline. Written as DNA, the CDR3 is TGTGCCAGCCAGGGGGCCATGAACACTGAAGCTTTCTTT. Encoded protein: CASQGAMNTEAFF.

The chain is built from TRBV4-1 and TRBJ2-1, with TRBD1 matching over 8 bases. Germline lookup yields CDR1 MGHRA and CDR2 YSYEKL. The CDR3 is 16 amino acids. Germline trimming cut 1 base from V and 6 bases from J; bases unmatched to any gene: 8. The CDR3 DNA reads TGCGCCAGCAGCCAAGCCGGACAGGGAGAGGTCAATGAGCAGTTCTTC. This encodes CASSQAGQGEVNEQFF.

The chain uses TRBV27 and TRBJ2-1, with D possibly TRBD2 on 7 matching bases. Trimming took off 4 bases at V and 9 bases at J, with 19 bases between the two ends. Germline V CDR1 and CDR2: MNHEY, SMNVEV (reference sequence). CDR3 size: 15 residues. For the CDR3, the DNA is TGTGCCAGCAGTTCTCATGGACTAGGGGGGGGTGAGCAGTTCTTC. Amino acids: CASSSHGLGGGEQFF.

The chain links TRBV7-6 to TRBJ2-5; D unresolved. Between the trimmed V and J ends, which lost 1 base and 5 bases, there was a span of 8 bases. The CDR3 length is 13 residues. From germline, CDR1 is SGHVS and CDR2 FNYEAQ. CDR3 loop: CASSLGVEETQYF. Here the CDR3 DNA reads TGTGCCAGCAGCTTAGGTGTGGAGGAGACCCAGTACTTC.

The CDR3, as DNA: TGTGCCAGCAGTGAATTGACTAGCCAAGATACGCAGTATTTT. Encoded protein: CASSELTSQDTQYF. The rearrangement uses TRBV2 and TRBJ2-3; TRBD2 matches 7 bases. Germline values: CDR1 SNHLY, CDR2 FYNNEI. The CDR3 has 14 residues. After removal of 2 bases from V and 5 bases from J, the junction contained 4 bases not matched to a gene.

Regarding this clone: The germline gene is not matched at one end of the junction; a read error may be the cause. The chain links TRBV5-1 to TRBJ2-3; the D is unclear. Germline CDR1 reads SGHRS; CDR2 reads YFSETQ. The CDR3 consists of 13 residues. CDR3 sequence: CASSDIRGDTQYF. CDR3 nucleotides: TGTGCCAGCAGTGATATTAGAGGAGATACGCAGTATTTT.

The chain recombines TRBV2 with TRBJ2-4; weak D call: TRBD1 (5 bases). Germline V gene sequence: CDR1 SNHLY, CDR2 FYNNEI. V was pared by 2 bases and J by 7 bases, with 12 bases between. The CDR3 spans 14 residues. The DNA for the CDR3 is TGTGCCAGCAGTGAATCAGTCAAGGGGAACATTCAGTACTTC. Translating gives CASSESVKGNIQYF.

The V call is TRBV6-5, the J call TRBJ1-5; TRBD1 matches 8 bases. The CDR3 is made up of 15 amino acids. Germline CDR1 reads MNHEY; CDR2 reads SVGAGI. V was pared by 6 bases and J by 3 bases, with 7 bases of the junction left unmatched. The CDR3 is CASRETGANNQPQHF. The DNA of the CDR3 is TGTGCCAGCAGAGAGACAGGGGCGAACAATCAGCCCCAGCATTTT.

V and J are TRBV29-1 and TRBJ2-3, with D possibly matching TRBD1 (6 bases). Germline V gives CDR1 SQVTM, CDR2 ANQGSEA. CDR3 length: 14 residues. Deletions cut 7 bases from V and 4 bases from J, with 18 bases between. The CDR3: CSARPRGNADTQYF. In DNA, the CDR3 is TGCAGCGCCAGACCCAGGGGCAACGCAGATACGCAGTATTTT.

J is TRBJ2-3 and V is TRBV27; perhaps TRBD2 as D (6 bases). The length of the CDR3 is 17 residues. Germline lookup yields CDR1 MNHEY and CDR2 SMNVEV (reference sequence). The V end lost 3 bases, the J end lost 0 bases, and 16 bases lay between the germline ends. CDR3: CASSFGWERVSTDTQYF. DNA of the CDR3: TGTGCCAGCAGTTTCGGGTGGGAGCGGGTCAGCACAGATACGCAGTATTTT.

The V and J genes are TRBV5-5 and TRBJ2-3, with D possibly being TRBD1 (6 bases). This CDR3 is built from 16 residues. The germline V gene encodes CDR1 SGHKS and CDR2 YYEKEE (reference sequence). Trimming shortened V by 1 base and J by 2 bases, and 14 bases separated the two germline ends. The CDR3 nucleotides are TGTGCCAGCAGCTTGTCCACAGGGATGAACACAGATACGCAGTATTTT. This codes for CASSLSTGMNTDTQYF.

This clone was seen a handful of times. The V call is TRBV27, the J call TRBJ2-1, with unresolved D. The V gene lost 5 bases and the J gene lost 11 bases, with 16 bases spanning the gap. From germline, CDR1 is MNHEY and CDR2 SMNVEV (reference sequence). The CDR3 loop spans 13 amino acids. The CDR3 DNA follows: TGTGCCAGCAGTCCCACTACCACTGAGAAGCAGTTCTTC. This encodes CASSPTTTEKQFF.

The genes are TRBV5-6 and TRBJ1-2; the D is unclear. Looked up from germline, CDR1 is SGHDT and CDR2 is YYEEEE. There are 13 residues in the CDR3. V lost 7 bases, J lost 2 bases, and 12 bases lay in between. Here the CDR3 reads CASRMEQNYGYTF. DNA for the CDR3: TGTGCCAGCCGCATGGAACAGAACTATGGCTACACCTTC.

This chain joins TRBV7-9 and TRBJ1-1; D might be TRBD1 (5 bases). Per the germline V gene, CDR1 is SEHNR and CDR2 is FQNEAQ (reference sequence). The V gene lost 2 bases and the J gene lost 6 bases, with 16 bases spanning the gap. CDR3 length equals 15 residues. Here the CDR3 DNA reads TGTGCCAGCAGCTTATTGACCAGGGAGGCAGCTGAAGCTTTCTTT. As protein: CASSLLTREAAEAFF.

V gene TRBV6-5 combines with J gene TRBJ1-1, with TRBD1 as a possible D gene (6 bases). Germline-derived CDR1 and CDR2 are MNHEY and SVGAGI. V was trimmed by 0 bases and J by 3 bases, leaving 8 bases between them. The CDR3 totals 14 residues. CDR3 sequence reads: CASSYSHRDTEAFF. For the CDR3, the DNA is TGTGCCAGCAGTTACTCGCACAGGGACACTGAAGCTTTCTTT.

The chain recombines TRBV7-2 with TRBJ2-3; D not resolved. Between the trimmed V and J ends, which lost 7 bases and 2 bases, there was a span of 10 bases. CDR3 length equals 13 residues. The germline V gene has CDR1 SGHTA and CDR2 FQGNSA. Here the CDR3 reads CASTRVITDTQYF. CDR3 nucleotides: TGTGCCAGCACAAGAGTAATCACAGATACGCAGTATTTT.

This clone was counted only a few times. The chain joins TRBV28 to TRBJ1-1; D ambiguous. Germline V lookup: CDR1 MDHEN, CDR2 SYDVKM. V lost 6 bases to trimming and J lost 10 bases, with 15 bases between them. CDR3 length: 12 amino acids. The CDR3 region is CASRLSDARAFF. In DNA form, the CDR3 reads TGTGCCAGCAGATTGAGCGATGCCCGAGCTTTCTTT.